This T cell receptor (beta chain) was sequenced during a study of graft-versus-host responses after intestinal transplantation. The wider study: For two to three years after anti-thymocyte globulin induction, all recipients took tacrolimus and steroids. Overall study findings and caveats: Patients who carried graft-donor T cell macrochimerism also had high graft-versus-host to host-versus-graft clonal ratios in their allografts. Declining HvG levels early post-transplant were linked to peak circulating GvH clone levels.

The data were produced by immunoSEQ multiplex PCR, yet TCRdb's version contains in-frame clones alone and is incomplete. The data contain around 84,000 clones, roughly four fifths of them seen just once; the ten biggest clones take up about 18%. Turning to this clone: The target antigen is unknown.

The sequence derives from a human donor who received an intestinal transplant. Specimen: unstimulated CD8+ T cells sorted from spleen or lymph node cells, collected before intestinal transplant.

CDR3 sequence: CASSEVPGRKLFF. The DNA of the CDR3 is TGTGCCAGCAGTGAAGTCCCGGGGAGAAAACTGTTTTTT. This chain connects TRBV6-5 to TRBJ1-4; the D is unclear. There are 13 residues in the CDR3. Germline CDR1 and CDR2: MNHEY and SVGAGI. The V end lost 5 bases, the J end lost 10 bases, and 14 bases lay between the germline ends.